The rows below give T cell receptor beta chains drawn from one sample of a study of blood T cell repertoires in COVID-19. Sequencing used immunoSEQ multiplex PCR; TCRdb keeps in-frame clones, though not all of them. This table has approximately 180,000 clones, 80% to 90% appearing once. The sequenced sample was peripheral blood. These receptors originate from a man aged 35 to 55 with active or convalescent COVID-19. Each CDR3 is given with its conserved first and last residue. The D gene is left open where the match is weak. A row's size may be missing; if present it is once, few, many or a size class.

few,TRBJ1-2,13,TRBV2,.,TGTGCCAGCAGTGCCGGGACTACACAGGGCTACACCTTC,CASSAGTTQGYTF
.,TRBJ1-4,14,TRBV19,.,TGTGCCAGTAGGACCCAGGGATTAAATGAAAAACTGTTTTTT,CASRTQGLNEKLFF
.,TRBJ1-2,15,TRBV4-1,.,TGCGCCAGCAGCCAAGGGGCAGGGTGGGGCTATGGCTACACCTTC,CASSQGAGWGYGYTF
.,TRBJ1-1,13,TRBV6-5,.,TGTGCCAGCAGGGTCCCCAGGGGCACTGAAGCTTTCTTT,CASRVPRGTEAFF
once,TRBJ1-1,15,TRBV4-2,TRBD1,TGTGCCAGCAGCCAAGATACCCGACAGGGAGGTATAGCTTTCTTT,CASSQDTRQGGIAFF
.,TRBJ2-3,16,TRBV7-2,TRBD2,TGTGCCAGCAGTATTAGACTAGCGGGGGGTAAGGATACGCAGTATTTT,CASSIRLAGGKDTQYF
.,TRBJ1-2,14,TRBV30,TRBD1,TGTGCCTGGAGTGAGGGACAGGGGGCTTATGGCTACACCTTC,CAWSEGQGAYGYTF
.,TRBJ1-5,15,TRBV28,.,TGTGCCAGCAGCGGCCCCGGGACAAGAGATCAGCCCCAGCATTTT,CASSGPGTRDQPQHF
.,TRBJ2-5,16,TRBV11-2,.,TGTGCCAGCAGCTTAGATCGGGCAGGGTTAACGAAGACCCAGTACTTC,CASSLDRAGLTKTQYF
.,TRBJ1-2,14,TRBV5-1,TRBD1,TGCGCCAGCAGCGAAGGGGACAGAGGCTATGGCTACACCTTC,CASSEGDRGYGYTF
few,TRBJ2-7,16,TRBV28,TRBD1,TGTGCCAGCAGTTCCCCATATCGGGACAGGGGGCATAGGCAGTACTTC,CASSSPYRDRGHRQYF
.,TRBJ1-4,15,TRBV19,TRBD1,TGTGCCAGTAAAGCCGGGACAGGGGCTAATGAAAAACTGTTTTTT,CASKAGTGANEKLFF
.,TRBJ2-1,17,TRBV9,TRBD2,TGTGCCAGCACTCGCGGGGGGGAGTTGGTGGCGGGCAATGAGCAGTTCTTC,CASTRGGELVAGNEQFF
.,TRBJ2-1,12,TRBV11-3,.,TGTGCCAGCAGCCTTAGGGGCGGTGAGCAGTTCTTC,CASSLRGGEQFF
.,TRBJ1-2,14,TRBV19,.,TGTGCCAGTAGTATAGATCCGTCTAACTATGGCTACACCTTC,CASSIDPSNYGYTF
.,TRBJ2-4,17,TRBV19,TRBD1,TGTGCCAGTAGGGCCGGACAGGGGAATCTAGCCAAAAACATTCAGTACTTC,CASRAGQGNLAKNIQYF
.,TRBJ1-1,15,TRBV18,.,TGTGCCAGCTCACCGACCGGGCAGGGGAACACTGAAGCTTTCTTT,CASSPTGQGNTEAFF
.,TRBJ1-5,14,TRBV10-3,.,TGTGCCAGCGCCCCGGGAGGGTACGATCAGCCCCAGCATTTT,CASAPGGYDQPQHF
.,TRBJ2-3,15,TRBV10-3,.,TGTGCCATCAGGAACCCACTAGGATTAACTGATACGCAGTATTTT,CAIRNPLGLTDTQYF
.,TRBJ2-5,13,TRBV11-2,.,TGTGCCAGCAGCTTAGTGGTTCGGGAGACCCAGTACTTC,CASSLVVRETQYF
few,TRBJ2-1,16,TRBV4-2,TRBD2,TGTGCCAGCAGCCTTCGGACTAGCGGGGGATACAATGAGCAGTTCTTC,CASSLRTSGGYNEQFF
.,TRBJ1-2,14,TRBV5-5,TRBD1,TGTGCCAGCAGCCACGGGATGCAGGGGGGTGGCTACACCTTC,CASSHGMQGGGYTF
.,TRBJ2-7,12,TRBV12-3/TRBV12-4,.,TGTGCCAGCACCAACAGTGCAGGCGAGCAGTACTTC,CASTNSAGEQYF
.,TRBJ2-1,13,TRBV12-3/TRBV12-4,TRBD1,TGTGCCAGCAGTTTAGCACGTGGACAGGGTCCGTTCTTC,CASSLARGQGPFF
.,TRBJ1-6,14,TRBV7-3,TRBD1,TGTGCCAGCAGCCCGGGACAGAGAGATTCACCCCTCCACTTT,CASSPGQRDSPLHF
.,TRBJ2-2,15,TRBV10-3,TRBD1,TGTGCCATCAGTGCGAGGGGGCCCCCCACCGGGGAGCTGTTTTTT,CAISARGPPTGELFF
.,TRBJ2-3,15,TRBV5-1,TRBD1,TGCGCCAGCTCTCCCCGGGACAGGAGCACAGATACGCAGTATTTT,CASSPRDRSTDTQYF
.,TRBJ1-4,14,TRBV18,.,TGTGCCAGCTCACCTAACACCAGTAATGAAAAACTGTTTTTT,CASSPNTSNEKLFF
.,TRBJ1-5,15,TRBV4-1,.,TGCGCCAGCAGCCAGAGATCGTTGGGCAATCAGCCCCAGCATTTT,CASSQRSLGNQPQHF
.,TRBJ1-1,16,TRBV10-3,.,TGTGCCATCAGTGAGTCGAAGTGGGGGGAGGGCACTGAAGCTTTCTTT,CAISESKWGEGTEAFF
.,TRBJ1-1,15,TRBV18,.,TGTGCCAGCTCACCCTTCTTTACATCGAACACTGAAGCTTTCTTT,CASSPFFTSNTEAFF
.,TRBJ1-2,13,TRBV30,TRBD1,TGTGCCTGGAGGGGACAGGGGAGGAGTGGCTACACCTTC,CAWRGQGRSGYTF
.,TRBJ2-5,15,TRBV6-1,.,TGTGCCAGCAGTGACAGATACAGTTGGGAAGAGACCCAGTACTTC,CASSDRYSWEETQYF
.,TRBJ1-2,15,TRBV19,.,TGTGCCAGTAATCCCGCGGGACGGCTTAACTATGGCTACACCTTC,CASNPAGRLNYGYTF
.,TRBJ2-1,14,TRBV11-2,TRBD1,TGTGCCAGCAGTCTCCGGACAGGGGGTTTCGAGCAGTTCTTC,CASSLRTGGFEQFF
once,TRBJ1-4,17,TRBV11-2,TRBD1,TGTGCCAGCAGCTTAGCCCAGGGGGCCGCAACTAATGAAAAACTGTTTTTT,CASSLAQGAATNEKLFF
.,TRBJ2-1,14,TRBV29-1,TRBD1,TGCAGCGTTGAAAGAGGACAGGGGGCTTTGGAGCAGTTCTTC,CSVERGQGALEQFF
.,TRBJ2-2,15,TRBV30,.,TGTGCCTGGAAAGGTCAGGGCGCGAACACCGGGGAGCTGTTTTTT,CAWKGQGANTGELFF
.,TRBJ2-3,17,TRBV5-1,TRBD2,TGCGCCAGCCGAAGTGAGCGGGGGGGACCTAGCACAGATACGCAGTATTTT,CASRSERGGPSTDTQYF
few,TRBJ1-1,12,TRBV30,.,TGTGCCTGGAGTCGGCAGGGGCCAGGGGCTTTCTTT,CAWSRQGPGAFF
few,TRBJ1-2,16,TRBV4-2,.,TGTGCCAGCAGCCAAAACTGGGCGCTTCTTAACTATGGCTACACCTTC,CASSQNWALLNYGYTF
.,TRBJ1-2,16,TRBV4-2,TRBD1,TGTGCCAGCAGCCAAGATGTGGGACAGGGGGACTATGGCTACACCTTC,CASSQDVGQGDYGYTF
.,TRBJ1-5,13,TRBV2,.,TGTGCCAGCAGTGACGGGGTTAATCAGCCCCAGCATTTT,CASSDGVNQPQHF
few,TRBJ2-5,16,TRBV11-2,TRBD2,TGTGCCAGCAGCGTCACCGGGACTAGCGGCCAAGAGACCCAGTACTTC,CASSVTGTSGQETQYF
.,TRBJ1-3,14,TRBV6-2/TRBV6-3,.,TGTGCCAGCAGCGAGGCGTCCTCTGGAAACACCATATATTTT,CASSEASSGNTIYF
once,TRBJ1-3,16,TRBV5-8,.,TGTGCCAGCAGCGTCCTTGGGGGCCACTCTGGAAACACCATATATTTT,CASSVLGGHSGNTIYF
.,TRBJ2-5,17,TRBV19,TRBD1,TGTGCCAGTAGTATAAGTTCAGGGGGCTTCCCCCAAGAGACCCAGTACTTC,CASSISSGGFPQETQYF
.,TRBJ1-1,15,TRBV7-6,.,TGTGCCAGCAGCTTAGCAGGACACGGATACACTGAAGCTTTCTTT,CASSLAGHGYTEAFF
.,TRBJ2-2,16,TRBV19,.,TGTGCCAGTAGTCTTGGAGGGACAGCGAACACCGGGGAGCTGTTTTTT,CASSLGGTANTGELFF
.,TRBJ1-1,18,TRBV5-1,TRBD1,TGCGCCAGCAGCCCCAACGCCGGGACAGGGGGTTTTCGCACTGAAGCTTTCTTT,CASSPNAGTGGFRTEAFF